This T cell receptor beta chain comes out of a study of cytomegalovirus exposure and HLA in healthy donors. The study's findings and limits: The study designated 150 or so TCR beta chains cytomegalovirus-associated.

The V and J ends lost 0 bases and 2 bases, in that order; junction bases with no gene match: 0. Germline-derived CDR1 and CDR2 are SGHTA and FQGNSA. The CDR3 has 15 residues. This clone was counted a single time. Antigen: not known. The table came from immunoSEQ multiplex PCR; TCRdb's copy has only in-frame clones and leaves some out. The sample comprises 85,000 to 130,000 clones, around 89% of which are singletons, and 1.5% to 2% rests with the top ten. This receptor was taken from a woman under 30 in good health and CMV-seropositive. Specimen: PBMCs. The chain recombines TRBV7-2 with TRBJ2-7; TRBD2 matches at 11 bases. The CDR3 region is CASSLASGGAYEQYV. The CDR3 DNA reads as TGTGCCAGCAGCTTAGCTAGCGGGGGGGCCTACGAGCAGTACGTC.